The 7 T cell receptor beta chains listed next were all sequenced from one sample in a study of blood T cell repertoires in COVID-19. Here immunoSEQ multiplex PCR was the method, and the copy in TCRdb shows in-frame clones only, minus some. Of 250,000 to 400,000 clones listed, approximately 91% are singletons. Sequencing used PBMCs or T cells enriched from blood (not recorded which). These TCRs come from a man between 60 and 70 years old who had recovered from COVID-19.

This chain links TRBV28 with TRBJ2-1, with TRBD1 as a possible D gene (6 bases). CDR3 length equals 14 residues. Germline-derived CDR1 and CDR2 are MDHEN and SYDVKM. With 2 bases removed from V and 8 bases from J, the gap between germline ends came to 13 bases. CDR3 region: CASSLAGTRHEQFF. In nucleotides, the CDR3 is TGTGCCAGCAGTTTAGCCGGGACAAGGCATGAGCAGTTCTTC. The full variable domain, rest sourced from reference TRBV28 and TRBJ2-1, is DVKVTQSSRYLVKRTGEKVFLECVQDMDHENMFWYRQDPGLGLRLIYFSYDVKMKEKGDIPEGYSVSREKKERFSLILESASTNQTSMYLCASSLAGTRHEQFFGPGTRLTVL.

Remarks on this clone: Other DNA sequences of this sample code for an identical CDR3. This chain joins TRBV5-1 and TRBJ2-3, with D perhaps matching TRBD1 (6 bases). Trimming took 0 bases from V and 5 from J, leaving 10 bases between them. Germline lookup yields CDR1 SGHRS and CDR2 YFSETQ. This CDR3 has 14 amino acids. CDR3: CASSLGQGKDTQYF. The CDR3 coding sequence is TGCGCCAGCAGCTTGGGTCAGGGGAAAGATACGCAGTATTTT.

The CDR3 nucleotides read TGTGCCAGCAGCGTAAATAGCGGGGGGACCCACAATGAGCAGTTCTTC. It codes for CASSVNSGGTHNEQFF. The chain has TRBV4-2 and TRBJ2-1; TRBD2 matches 10 bases. Germline values: CDR1 LGHNA, CDR2 YNFKEQ. The CDR3 contains 16 residues. After removal of 5 bases from V and 5 bases from J, the junction contained 9 bases not matched to a gene.

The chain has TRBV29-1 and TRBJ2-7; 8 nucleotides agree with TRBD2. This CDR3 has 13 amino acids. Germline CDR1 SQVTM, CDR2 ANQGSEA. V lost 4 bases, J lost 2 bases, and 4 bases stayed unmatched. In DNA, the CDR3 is TGCAGCGTTGTGAGGCGGGGGGCCTACGAGCAGTACTTC. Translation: CSVVRRGAYEQYF.

CDR3 DNA: TGTGCCAGCACCACAGGGGTCTATGGCTACACCTTC. As protein: CASTTGVYGYTF. The gene calls are TRBV6-5 and TRBJ1-2, with TRBD1 matching over 7 bases. CDR1 is MNHEY and CDR2 is SVGAGI in the germline V gene. CDR3 size: 12 residues. The ends lost 7 bases at V and 4 bases at J; junction bases unmatched: 3.

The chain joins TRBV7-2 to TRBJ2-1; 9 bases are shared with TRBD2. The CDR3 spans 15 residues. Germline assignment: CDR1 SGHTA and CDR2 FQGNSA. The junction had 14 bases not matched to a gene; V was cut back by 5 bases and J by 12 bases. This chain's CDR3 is CASSDGMRGGFRQFF. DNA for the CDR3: TGTGCCAGCAGCGATGGGATGCGGGGGGGCTTCAGGCAGTTCTTC.

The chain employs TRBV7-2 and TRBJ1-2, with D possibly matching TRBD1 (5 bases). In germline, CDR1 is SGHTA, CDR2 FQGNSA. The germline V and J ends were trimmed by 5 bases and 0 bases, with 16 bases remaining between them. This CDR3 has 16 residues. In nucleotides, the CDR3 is TGTGCCAGCAGCCCCGGAGGGACCCAAGCTAACTATGGCTACACCTTC. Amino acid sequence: CASSPGGTQANYGYTF.